The clone carrying this T cell receptor beta chain was counted a few times. Its antigen is as yet unknown. The CDR3 covers 14 residues. V dropped 0 bases and J dropped 7 bases, with 13 bases sitting between them. In germline, CDR1 is SGHRS, CDR2 YFSETQ. This specimen belongs to a study of cytomegalovirus exposure and HLA in healthy donors. PCR employed 60 Vbeta and 13 Jbeta primers. The method was immunoSEQ multiplex PCR; TCRdb's version includes in-frame clones alone and lacks a portion of them. Of about 170,000 clones detected, almost 75% appear once; the ten largest clones hold approximately 5.4%. Broader study findings: Accurate predictions that matched the HLA-A and HLA-B alleles of most subjects were reportedly made from TCR beta sequences. A later analysis, which compared TCR beta chains of equal frequency, found the HLA-associated ones more clonally expanded. 16,951 TCR beta sequences were associated with HLA alleles at 0.05 false discovery rate in a later analysis. For presence/absence analyses, sequencing depth was assumed to be roughly uniform across donors.

This chain uses TRBV5-1 with TRBJ2-5; tentative D call: TRBD1 (6 bases). The receptor's source is a woman between 18 and 29 years old in good health and CMV-seropositive. The sample was PBMCs. This CDR3 reads CASSLDGGGVTQYF. The CDR3 bases are TGCGCCAGCAGCTTGGATGGGGGCGGAGTGACCCAGTACTTC.